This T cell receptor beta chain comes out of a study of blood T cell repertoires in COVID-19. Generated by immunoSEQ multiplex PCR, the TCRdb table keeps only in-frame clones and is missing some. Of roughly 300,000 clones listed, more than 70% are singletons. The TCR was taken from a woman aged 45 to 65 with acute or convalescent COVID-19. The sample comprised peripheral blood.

DNA for the CDR3: TGTGCCAGCAGCTCAAGACTAGCGGGAGTGACCGGGGAGCTGTTTTTT. It specifies CASSSRLAGVTGELFF. The chain joins TRBV9 to TRBJ2-2; 12 positions agree with TRBD2. CDR1 and CDR2 (germline): SGDLS, YYNGEE. Trimming took 4 bases from V and 5 from J; bases not matched to a gene: 6. CDR3 size: 16 residues.